These 5 T cell receptor beta chains were all obtained from the same sample, sequenced in a study of Ad26.COV2.S vaccination and SARS-CoV-2 variants. Produced via immunoSEQ multiplex PCR; TCRdb's table is partial and in-frame only. The sample includes some 390,000 clones, around 89% of them seen just once. The treatment was: around 19 received Ad26.COV2.S at low or high dose, single or two shots; roughly 5 received placebo; per-sample allocation not given. Samples analyzed were those drawn on day 63 after the first vaccine or placebo injection. This material consisted of peripheral blood, taken in a trial of Ad26.COV2.S vaccine versus placebo. Receptor source: a person between 18 and 59 years old who received the Ad26.COV2.S COVID-19 vaccine or a placebo.

CDR3 DNA sequence: TGTGCCAGCAGCTTGGCTGGCGCGGGAGCTTCCTACAATGAGCAGTTCTTC. Amino acids: CASSLAGAGASYNEQFF. The chain employs TRBV5-4 and TRBJ2-1; TRBD2 matches at 7 bases. The CDR3 runs to 17 residues. Trimming removed 0 bases from V and 1 base from J; junction bases left unmatched: 7. Germline lookup yields CDR1 SGHNT and CDR2 YYREEE (reference sequence).

The chain has TRBV7-8 and TRBJ2-7; the D call may be TRBD1 or TRBD2 (5 bases each). CDR3 size: 17 residues. Germline-derived CDR1 and CDR2 are SGHVS and FQNEAQ. Trimming took 3 bases from V and 1 from J, leaving 19 bases between them. The CDR3 protein is CASSFRRQGGGSYEQYF. CDR3 in DNA: TGTGCCAGCAGCTTCCGCCGGCAGGGTGGAGGTTCCTACGAGCAGTACTTC.

This rearrangement joins TRBV9 to TRBJ2-3; 10 nucleotides line up with TRBD1. Germline V gives CDR1 SGDLS, CDR2 YYNGEE. The V and J ends lost 3 bases and 9 bases, in that order; junction bases with no gene match: 10. This CDR3 is 15 amino acids long. The CDR3 sequence is CASSAGTGVQRTQYF. CDR3 in DNA: TGTGCCAGCAGCGCCGGGACAGGGGTTCAGCGCACGCAGTATTTT.

Only one count was recorded for this clone. The V and J genes are TRBV5-4 and TRBJ1-1, with TRBD1 identical over 9 bases. V dropped 4 bases and J dropped 4; count of bases not matched to a gene: 5. Germline V gene data show CDR1 as SGHNT and CDR2 as YYREEE (reference sequence). CDR3 length: 14 residues. The CDR3 DNA follows: TGTGCCAGCAGCATTACAGGGGGCGGCACTGAAGCTTTCTTT. It codes for CASSITGGGTEAFF.

The gene calls are TRBV7-9 and TRBJ2-1, with TRBD1 matching 7 bases. CDR3 length equals 15 residues. CDR1 and CDR2 (germline): SEHNR, FQNEAQ (reference sequence). With V trimmed by 1 base and J by 5 bases, 5 bases remained unmatched. The CDR3 region has the DNA TGTGCCAGCAGCTTAGAGGGACAGCGCAACAATGAGCAGTTCTTC. As protein: CASSLEGQRNNEQFF.